This T cell receptor (beta chain) is from a study of response to subunit inactivated influenza vaccine. General observations from the study: The authors offered the suggestion that each seasonal influenza vaccination recruits few new T cells.

This clonotype was seen a few times. Its specificity is unknown. The CDR3 length is 16 residues. TCRdb reprocessed the RT-PCR reads with MiXCR, giving one entry per CDR3 protein. The top ten hold over 8.5% of the sample, which has approximately 500,000 distinct CDR3 sequences, 14% seen once. This material consisted of PBMCs from blood, taken approximately 13 days after vaccination. The genes are TRBV21-1 and TRBJ2-1; TRBD1, the D gene given by the table, was not confirmed from the DNA. TRBV21-1 represents a pseudogene. This TCR came from a middle-aged man who received an inactivated influenza vaccine. The CDR3 DNA reads as TGTGCCAGCAGCAAAAGTAGGGACAGACCATACAATGAGCAGTTCTTC. Protein product: CASSKSRDRPYNEQFF.